Given below is one TCR beta chain in context. The antigen this receptor binds is unknown. The sample holds no much larger clone one base away, and base qualities are not on file. The sample originates from a study of early T cells in non-severe SARS-CoV-2 infection (dated by TCRdb to about 2021). Some background on the complete study: TCR sequencing used bulk RNA from unsorted whole blood, so alpha and beta chains could not be paired. On the study overall, not on this receptor specifically: VDJdb matching was skewed toward anti-spike CD8 responses and likely underestimated virus-specific expansions, missing private and CD4 specificities.

Receptor libraries were prepared by 5' RACE. The sample was run on a NextSeq 500. Unique molecular identifiers were attached to individual cDNA molecules in the TCR library protocol so that sequencing error and PCR bias could be corrected. Both TCR alpha and beta chains were sequenced, and tight co-correlation was observed between alpha and beta sequence abundances in each sample. Turning to the authors' computational methods: Decombinator V4 was used to annotate the V gene, J gene and CDR3 of the TCR sequences. Expanded TCRs were defined as changing significantly between any two time points under a Poisson model with p below 0.0001. TCR abundances were normalised to the total number of TCRs sequenced per sample and were expressed as counts per million. TRAV1-2 paired with TRAJ12, TRAJ20 or TRAJ33 defined MAIT TCRs, while TRAV10 paired with TRAJ18 defined iNKT TCRs. VDJdb, accessed on 1 November 2021, was searched for TCRs annotated for CMV, EBV and SARS-CoV-2, and TCRs annotated for more than one antigen were excluded. TCRdb handled the public reads itself, with Q25 trimming in fastp and clone calling in MiXCR, and kept productive beta chains. Rows are combined by CDR3 protein, so each entry shows the most common genes and DNA. The V and J calls here are based on TCRdb, not the publication. The sample table holds tens of thousands of distinct CDR3 sequences, of which 10% to 15% were seen once. The top ten constitute 4% to 5% of the sample.

CDR1 and CDR2 are read off the germline V gene (reference sequence) as LNHNV and YYDKDF. The V and J ends are trimmed by 5 bases and 4 bases, leaving 17 bases between them. From cysteine to phenylalanine, the CDR3 is 16 amino acids long. The DNA shown is the 48-base CDR3, in frame from base 1. Set within a cohort of healthcare workers in London, UK, this nested case-control study involved weekly PCR testing of nasopharyngeal swabs along with blood sampling. Healthcare workers were enrolled in the week of the UK lockdown, from 23 to 31 March 2020, and were followed every week for up to roughly 16 weeks.

This TCR was recovered from an adult who was a healthcare worker with PCR-confirmed SARS-CoV-2 infection or an uninfected control (not recorded which). Sequences were obtained from whole blood. Rearrangement joined TRBV15 to TRBJ2-2; the D gene lacks a confident call. The CDR3 protein: CATSGSQDRFTGELFF. The DNA reads as follows: TGTGCCACCAGCGGGTCGCAAGATAGATTCACCGGGGAGCTGTTTTTT.